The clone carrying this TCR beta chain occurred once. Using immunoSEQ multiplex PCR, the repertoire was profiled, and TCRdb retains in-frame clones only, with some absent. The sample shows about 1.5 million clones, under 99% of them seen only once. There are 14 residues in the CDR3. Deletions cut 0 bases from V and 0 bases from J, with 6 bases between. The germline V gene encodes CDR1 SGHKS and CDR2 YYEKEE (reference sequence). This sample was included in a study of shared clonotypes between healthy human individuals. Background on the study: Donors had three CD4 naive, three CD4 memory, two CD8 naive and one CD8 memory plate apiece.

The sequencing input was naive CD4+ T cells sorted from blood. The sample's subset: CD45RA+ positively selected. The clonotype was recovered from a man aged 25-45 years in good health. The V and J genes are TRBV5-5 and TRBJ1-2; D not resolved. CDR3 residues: CASSLAGTNYGYTF. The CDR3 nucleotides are TGTGCCAGCAGCTTGGCGGGGACTAACTATGGCTACACCTTC. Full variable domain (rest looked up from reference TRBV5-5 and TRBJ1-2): DAGVTQSPTHLIKTRGQQVTLRCSPISGHKSVSWYQQVLGQGPQFIFQYYEKEERGRGNFPDRFSARQFPNYSSELNVNALLLGDSALYLCASSLAGTNYGYTFGSGTRLTVV.